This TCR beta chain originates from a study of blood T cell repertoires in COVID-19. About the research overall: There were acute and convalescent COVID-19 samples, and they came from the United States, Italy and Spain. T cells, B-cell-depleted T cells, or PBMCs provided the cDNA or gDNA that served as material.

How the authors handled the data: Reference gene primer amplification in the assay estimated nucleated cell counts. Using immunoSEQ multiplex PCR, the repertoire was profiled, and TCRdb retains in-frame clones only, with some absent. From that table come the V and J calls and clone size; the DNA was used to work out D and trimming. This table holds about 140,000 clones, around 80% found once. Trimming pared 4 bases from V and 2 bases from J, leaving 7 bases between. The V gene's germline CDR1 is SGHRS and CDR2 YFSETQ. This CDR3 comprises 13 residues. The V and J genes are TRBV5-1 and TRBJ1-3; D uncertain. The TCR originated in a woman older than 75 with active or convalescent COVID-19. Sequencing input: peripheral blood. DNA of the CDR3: TGCGCCAGCAGCGGAGGAACTGGAAACACCATATATTTT. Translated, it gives CASSGGTGNTIYF.